The 3 T cell receptor beta chains reported below all come from one sample, sequenced in a study of blood T cell repertoires in COVID-19. Only in-frame clones appear in the TCRdb table, and some are missing; sequencing was by immunoSEQ multiplex PCR. The sample includes approximately 240,000 clones, approximately 79% of them seen just once. The sequencing sample was made of peripheral blood. The source of these receptors is a woman in her forties with active or convalescent COVID-19.

This rearrangement joins TRBV5-5 to TRBJ1-6, with D unresolved. V was cut by 6 bases and J by 4 bases, with 17 bases left in between. The CDR3 is 16 residues long. The V gene's germline CDR1 is SGHKS and CDR2 YYEKEE (reference sequence). The CDR3 is CASNLGGGSYNSPLHF. The CDR3 coding sequence is TGTGCCAGCAACCTTGGAGGTGGGTCTTATAATTCACCCCTCCACTTT. The variable domain in full, with the rest retrieved from reference TRBV5-5 and TRBJ1-6, is DAGVTQSPTHLIKTRGQQVTLRCSPISGHKSVSWYQQVLGQGPQFIFQYYEKEERGRGNFPDRFSARQFPNYSSELNVNALLLGDSALYLCASNLGGGSYNSPLHFGNGTRLTVT.

The chain has TRBV30 and TRBJ1-2; D might be TRBD1 (6 bases). V lost 6 bases to trimming and J lost 9 bases, with 17 bases between them. This CDR3 has 12 residues. From germline, CDR1 is GTSNPN and CDR2 SVGIG (reference sequence). The CDR3 region is CACSQGFNSYTF. The DNA of the CDR3 is TGTGCCTGCTCACAGGGATTTAACAGCTACACCTTC.

The chain uses TRBV5-1 and TRBJ2-2, with TRBD2 matching 7 bases. This CDR3 is built from 14 residues. J lost 0 bases, V lost 9 bases, and 5 bases had no gene match. Per the germline V gene, CDR1 is SGHRS and CDR2 is YFSETQ. The CDR3 sequence: CATTGGTNTGELFF. DNA of the CDR3: TGCGCCACCACGGGGGGTACGAACACCGGGGAGCTGTTTTTT.